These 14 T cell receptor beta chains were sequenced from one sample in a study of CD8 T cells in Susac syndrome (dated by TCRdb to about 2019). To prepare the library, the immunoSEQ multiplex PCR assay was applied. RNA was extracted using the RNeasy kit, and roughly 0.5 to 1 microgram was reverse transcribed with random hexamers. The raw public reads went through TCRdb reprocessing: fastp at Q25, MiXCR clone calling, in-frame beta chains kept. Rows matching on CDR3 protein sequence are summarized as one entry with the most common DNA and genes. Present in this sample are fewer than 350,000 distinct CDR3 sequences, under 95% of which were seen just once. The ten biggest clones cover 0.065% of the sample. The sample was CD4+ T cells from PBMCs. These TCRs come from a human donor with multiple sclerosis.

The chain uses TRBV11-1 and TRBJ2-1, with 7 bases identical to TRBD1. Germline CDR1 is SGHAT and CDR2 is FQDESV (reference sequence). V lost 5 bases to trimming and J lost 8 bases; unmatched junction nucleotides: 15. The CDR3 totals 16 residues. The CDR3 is CASSQGPTGKWHEQFF. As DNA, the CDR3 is TGTGCCAGCAGCCAAGGGCCGACAGGGAAGTGGCATGAGCAGTTCTTC.

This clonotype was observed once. CDR3 region: CASSQDGGVWNEQFF. The DNA for the CDR3 is TGTGCCAGCAGCCAAGATGGCGGGGTTTGGAATGAGCAGTTCTTC. The rearrangement uses TRBV3-1 and TRBJ2-1, with D maybe TRBD2 (6 bases). This CDR3 comprises 15 residues. The germline CDR1 and CDR2 sequences are LGHDT and YNNKEL (reference sequence). Trimming removed 0 bases from V and 7 bases from J, with 13 bases in between.

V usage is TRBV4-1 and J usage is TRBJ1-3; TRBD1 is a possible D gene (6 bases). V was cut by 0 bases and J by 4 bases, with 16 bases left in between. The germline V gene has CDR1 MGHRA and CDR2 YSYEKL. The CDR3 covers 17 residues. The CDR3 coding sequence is TGCGCCAGCAGCCAAGACGGGCACAGGGTAATAGGAAACACCATATATTTT. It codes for CASSQDGHRVIGNTIYF.

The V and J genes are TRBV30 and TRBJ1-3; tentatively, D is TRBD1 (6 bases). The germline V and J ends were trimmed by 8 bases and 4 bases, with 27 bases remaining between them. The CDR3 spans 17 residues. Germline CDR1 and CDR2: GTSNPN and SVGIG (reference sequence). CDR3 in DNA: TGTGCCAGGCGAGGTGCGGGGGGCGCTTTGGACGGAAACACCATATATTTT. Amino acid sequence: CARRGAGGALDGNTIYF.

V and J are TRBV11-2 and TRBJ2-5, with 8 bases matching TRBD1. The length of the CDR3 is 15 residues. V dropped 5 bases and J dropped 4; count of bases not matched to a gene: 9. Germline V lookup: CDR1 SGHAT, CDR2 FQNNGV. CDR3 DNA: TGTGCCAGCAGCAGGGACAGGTTAACGACAGAGACCCAGTACTTC. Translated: CASSRDRLTTETQYF. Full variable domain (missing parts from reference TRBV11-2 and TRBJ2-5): EAGVAQSPRYKIIEKRQSVAFWCNPISGHATLYWYQQILGQGPKLLIQFQNNGVVDDSQLPKDRFSAERLKGVDSTLKIQPAKLEDSAVYLCASSRDRLTTETQYFGPGTRLLVL.

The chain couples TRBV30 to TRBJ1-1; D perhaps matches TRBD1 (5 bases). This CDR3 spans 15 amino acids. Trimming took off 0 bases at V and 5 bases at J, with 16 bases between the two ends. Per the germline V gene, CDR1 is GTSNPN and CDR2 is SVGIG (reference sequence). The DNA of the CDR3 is TGTGCCTGGAGTGTCGGTTTCCTTGGGGGAACTGAAGCTTTCTTT. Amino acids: CAWSVGFLGGTEAFF.

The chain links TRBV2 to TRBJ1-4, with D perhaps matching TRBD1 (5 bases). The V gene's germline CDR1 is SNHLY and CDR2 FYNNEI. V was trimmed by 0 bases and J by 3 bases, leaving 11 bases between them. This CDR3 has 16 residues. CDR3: CASSEAETVANEKLFF. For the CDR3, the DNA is TGTGCCAGCAGTGAAGCCGAGACAGTGGCTAATGAAAAACTGTTTTTT. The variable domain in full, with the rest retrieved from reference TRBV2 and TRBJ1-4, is EPEVTQTPSHQVTQMGQEVILRCVPISNHLYFYWYRQILGQKVEFLVSFYNNEISEKSEIFDDQFSVERPDGSNFTLKIRSTKLEDSAMYFCASSEAETVANEKLFFGSGTQLSVL.

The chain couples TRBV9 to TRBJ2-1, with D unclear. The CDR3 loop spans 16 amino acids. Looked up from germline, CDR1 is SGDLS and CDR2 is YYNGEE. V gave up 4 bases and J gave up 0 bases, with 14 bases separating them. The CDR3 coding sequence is TGTGCCAGCAGCCTTAGCCCCGGAAGCTCCTACAATGAGCAGTTCTTC. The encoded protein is CASSLSPGSSYNEQFF. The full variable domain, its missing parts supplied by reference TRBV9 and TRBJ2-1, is DSGVTQTPKHLITATGQRVTLRCSPRSGDLSVYWYQQSLDQGLQFLIQYYNGEERAKGNILERFSAQQFPDLHSELNLSSLELGDSALYFCASSLSPGSSYNEQFFGPGTRLTVL.

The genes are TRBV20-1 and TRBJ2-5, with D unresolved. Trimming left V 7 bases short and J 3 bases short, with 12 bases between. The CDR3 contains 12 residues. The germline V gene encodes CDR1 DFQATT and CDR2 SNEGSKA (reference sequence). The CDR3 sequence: CSVTLSEETQYF. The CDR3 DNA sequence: TGCAGTGTCACATTATCGGAAGAGACCCAGTACTTC.

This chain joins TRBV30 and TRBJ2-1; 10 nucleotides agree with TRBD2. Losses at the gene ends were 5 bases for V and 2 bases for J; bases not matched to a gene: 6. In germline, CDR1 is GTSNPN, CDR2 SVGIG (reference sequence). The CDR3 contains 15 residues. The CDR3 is CAWSQAGGTYNEQFF. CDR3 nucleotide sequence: TGTGCCTGGTCCCAAGCGGGAGGGACCTACAATGAGCAGTTCTTC.

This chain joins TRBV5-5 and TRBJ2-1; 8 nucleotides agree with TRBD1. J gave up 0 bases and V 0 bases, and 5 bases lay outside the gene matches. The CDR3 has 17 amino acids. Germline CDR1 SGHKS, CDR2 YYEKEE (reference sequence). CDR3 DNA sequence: TGTGCCAGCAGCTTGGAACGGGACAGGAGCTCCTACAATGAGCAGTTCTTC. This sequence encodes CASSLERDRSSYNEQFF.

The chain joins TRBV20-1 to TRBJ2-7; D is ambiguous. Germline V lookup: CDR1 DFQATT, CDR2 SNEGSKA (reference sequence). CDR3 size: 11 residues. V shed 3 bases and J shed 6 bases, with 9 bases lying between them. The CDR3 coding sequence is TGCAGTGCTAGTGTAGTTTCCGAGCAGTACTTC. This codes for CSASVVSEQYF.

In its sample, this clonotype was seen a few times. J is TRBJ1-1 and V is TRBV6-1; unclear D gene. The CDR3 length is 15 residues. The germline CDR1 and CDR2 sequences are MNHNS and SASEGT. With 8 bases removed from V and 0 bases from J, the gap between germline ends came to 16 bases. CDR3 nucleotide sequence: TGTGCCAGCCTAGGACGGACGGCGTTGAACACTGAAGCTTTCTTT. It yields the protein CASLGRTALNTEAFF.

CDR3 region: CASSDRAGYSGNTIYF. CDR3 nucleotides: TGTGCCAGCAGCGATCGAGCTGGGTACTCTGGAAACACCATATATTTT. This rearrangement joins TRBV2 to TRBJ1-3, with D unclear. Between the trimmed V and J ends, which lost 6 bases and 0 bases, there was a span of 15 bases. Looked up from germline, CDR1 is SNHLY and CDR2 is FYNNEI. This CDR3 is 16 amino acids long.